One TCR beta chain is described in this entry. Its matching antigen is unknown. The donors gave bone marrow, and they were healthy. 13 Jbeta primers and 60 Vbeta primers were used for the PCR. TCRdb's table, derived via immunoSEQ multiplex PCR, lists solely in-frame clones and lacks some. The sample holds about 200,000 clones, 75% to 90% seen once. This record belongs to a study of cytomegalovirus exposure and HLA in healthy donors. Study results and limitations: A later analysis appeared to link common viral pathogens to several of the most significant clusters. Some V segments (TRBV6-2 and TRBV6-3 among them) were excluded as indistinguishable.

CDR3 length equals 11 residues. Trimming pared 8 bases from V and 5 bases from J, leaving 9 bases between. Germline assignment: CDR1 MDHEN and CDR2 SYDVKM. Input material: PBMCs. The clonotype comes from a woman in her thirties or forties in good health and CMV-seronegative. V is TRBV28 and J is TRBJ2-5; D is uncertain. The CDR3 DNA sequence: TGTGCCAGCTCCTCCCGGGAGACCCAGTACTTC. Translated, it gives CASSSRETQYF.